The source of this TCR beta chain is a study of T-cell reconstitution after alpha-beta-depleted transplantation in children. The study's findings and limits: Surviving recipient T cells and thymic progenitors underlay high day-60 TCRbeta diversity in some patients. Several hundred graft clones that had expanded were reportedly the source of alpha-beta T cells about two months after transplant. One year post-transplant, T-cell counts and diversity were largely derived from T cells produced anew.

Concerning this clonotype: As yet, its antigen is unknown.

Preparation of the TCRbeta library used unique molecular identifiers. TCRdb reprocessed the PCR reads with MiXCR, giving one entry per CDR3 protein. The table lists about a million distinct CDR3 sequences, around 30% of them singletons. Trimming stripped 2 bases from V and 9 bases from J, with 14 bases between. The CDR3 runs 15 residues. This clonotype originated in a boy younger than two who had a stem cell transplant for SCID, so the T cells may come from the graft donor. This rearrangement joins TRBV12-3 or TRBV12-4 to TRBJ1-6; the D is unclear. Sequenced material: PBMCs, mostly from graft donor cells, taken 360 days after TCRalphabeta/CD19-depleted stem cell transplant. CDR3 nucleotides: TGTGCCAGCAGTTTAACCGACACCCGGATTTCACCCCTCCACTTT. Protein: CASSLTDTRISPLHF.